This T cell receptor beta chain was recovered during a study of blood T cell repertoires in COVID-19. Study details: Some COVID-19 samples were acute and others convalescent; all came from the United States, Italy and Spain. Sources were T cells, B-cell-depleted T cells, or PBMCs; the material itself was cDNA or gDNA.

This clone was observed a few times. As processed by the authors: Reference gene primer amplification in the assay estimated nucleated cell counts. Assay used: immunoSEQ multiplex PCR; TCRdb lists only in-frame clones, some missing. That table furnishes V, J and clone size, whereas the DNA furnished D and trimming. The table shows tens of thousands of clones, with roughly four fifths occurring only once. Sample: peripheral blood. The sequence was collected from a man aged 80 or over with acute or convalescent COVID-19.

In DNA, the CDR3 is TGTGCCAGCAGCCCGGGACAGGGAACTAATGAAAAACTGTTTTTT. This codes for CASSPGQGTNEKLFF. The rearrangement joins TRBV7-8 to TRBJ1-4, with 9 positions matching TRBD1. The CDR3 has 15 amino acids. Germline V lookup: CDR1 SGHVS, CDR2 FQNEAQ. V dropped 5 bases and J dropped 1; count of bases not matched to a gene: 2.